The table lists the clone carrying this TCR beta chain with a few counts. Unique molecular identifiers tagged the TCRbeta library. From the PCR reads, TCRdb called clonotypes with MiXCR, one entry per CDR3 protein. This table holds about 400,000 distinct CDR3 sequences, over 20% found once. Per the germline V gene, CDR1 is MGHRA and CDR2 is YSYEKL. V shed 4 bases and J shed 0 bases, with 9 bases lying between them. The CDR3 is made up of 14 amino acids. These data belong to a study of T-cell reconstitution after alpha-beta-depleted transplantation in children. Specimen: PBMCs from the stem cell graft donor, collected from the stem cell graft. This chain uses TRBV4-1 with TRBJ1-1, with D unresolved. The clonotype was recovered from a human donor who donated a stem cell graft to a child with acute myeloid leukemia. CDR3 sequence reads: CASSPWKMNTEAFF. CDR3 bases: TGCGCCAGCAGCCCTTGGAAGATGAACACTGAAGCTTTCTTT.